This TCR beta chain was identified during a study of cytomegalovirus exposure and HLA in healthy donors. Study-wide background: In a previous analysis, approximately 110 million unique TCR beta sequences were found from some 180 million T cells.

With 60 Vbeta and 13 Jbeta primers, the PCR was carried out. Sequencing was performed with immunoSEQ multiplex PCR; in TCRdb, only in-frame clones are kept and a portion is missing. This sample has 150,000 to 200,000 clones, with less than 80% found just once. The CDR3 sequence is 14 residues long. V shed 4 bases and J shed 5 bases, with 15 bases lying between them. Germline V CDR1 and CDR2: SGHRS, YFSETQ. The sequenced material came from PBMCs. V gene TRBV5-1 combines with J gene TRBJ2-5; TRBD2 might be the D (6 bases). The clonotype originates from a female donor in good health and CMV-seronegative. The CDR3 DNA reads as TGCGCCAGCAGCCTGCTCGGGGGATGGGAGACCCAGTACTTC. This codes for CASSLLGGWETQYF. The full variable domain, with the rest looked up from reference TRBV5-1 and TRBJ2-5, is KAGVTQTPRYLIKTRGQQVTLSCSPISGHRSVSWYQQTPGQGLQFLFEYFSETQRNKGNFPGRFSGRQFSNSRSEMNVSTLELGDSALYLCASSLLGGWETQYFGPGTRLLVL.